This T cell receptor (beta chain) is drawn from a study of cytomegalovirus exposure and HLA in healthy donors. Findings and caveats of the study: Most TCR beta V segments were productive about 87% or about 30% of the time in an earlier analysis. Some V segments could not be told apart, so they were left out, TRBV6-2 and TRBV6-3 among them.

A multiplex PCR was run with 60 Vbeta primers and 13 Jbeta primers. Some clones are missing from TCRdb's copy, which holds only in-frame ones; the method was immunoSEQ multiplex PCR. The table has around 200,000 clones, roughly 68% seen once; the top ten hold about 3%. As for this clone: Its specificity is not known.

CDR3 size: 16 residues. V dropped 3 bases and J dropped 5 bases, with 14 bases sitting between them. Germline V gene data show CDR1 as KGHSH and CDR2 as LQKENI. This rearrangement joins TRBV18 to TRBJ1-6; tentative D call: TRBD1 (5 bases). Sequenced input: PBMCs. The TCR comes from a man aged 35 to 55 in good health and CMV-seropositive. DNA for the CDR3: TGTGCCAGCTCACCCCGCTGGGGGGGGGATAATTCACCCCTCCACTTT. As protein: CASSPRWGGDNSPLHF.